This T cell receptor (beta chain) was captured by sequencing in a study of control samples from healthy donors and cancer patients. CDR1 and CDR2 (germline): WNHNN, SYGVQD (reference sequence). This CDR3 contains 12 residues. Trimming removed 6 bases from V and 6 bases from J, with 8 bases in between. Here immunoSEQ multiplex PCR was the method, and the copy in TCRdb shows in-frame clones only, minus some. The table lists over 150,000 clones, around 94% of them singletons. The sample comprised PBMCs. The TCR comes from a man between 60 and 75 years old with colorectal cancer. The rearrangement joins TRBV10-1 to TRBJ2-2, with a possible D match to TRBD1 (5 bases). The CDR3 reads CASSQGPGELFF. CDR3 sequence (DNA): TGCGCCAGCAGCCAGGGCCCCGGGGAGCTGTTTTTT.